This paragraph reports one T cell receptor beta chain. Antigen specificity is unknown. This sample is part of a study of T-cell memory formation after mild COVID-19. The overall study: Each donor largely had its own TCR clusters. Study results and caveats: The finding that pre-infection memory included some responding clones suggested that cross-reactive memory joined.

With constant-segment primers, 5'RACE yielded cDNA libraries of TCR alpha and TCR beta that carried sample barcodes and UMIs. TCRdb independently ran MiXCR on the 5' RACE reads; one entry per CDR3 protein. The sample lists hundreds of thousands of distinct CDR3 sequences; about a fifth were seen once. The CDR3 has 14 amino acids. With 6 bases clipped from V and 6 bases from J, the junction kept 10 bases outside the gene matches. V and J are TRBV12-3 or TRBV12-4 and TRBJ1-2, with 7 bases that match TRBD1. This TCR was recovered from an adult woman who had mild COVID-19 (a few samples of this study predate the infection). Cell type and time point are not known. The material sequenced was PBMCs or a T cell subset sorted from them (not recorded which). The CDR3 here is CASSRGGASNGYTF. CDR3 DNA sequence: TGTGCCAGCAGCAGGGGGGGAGCTAGTAATGGCTACACCTTC.